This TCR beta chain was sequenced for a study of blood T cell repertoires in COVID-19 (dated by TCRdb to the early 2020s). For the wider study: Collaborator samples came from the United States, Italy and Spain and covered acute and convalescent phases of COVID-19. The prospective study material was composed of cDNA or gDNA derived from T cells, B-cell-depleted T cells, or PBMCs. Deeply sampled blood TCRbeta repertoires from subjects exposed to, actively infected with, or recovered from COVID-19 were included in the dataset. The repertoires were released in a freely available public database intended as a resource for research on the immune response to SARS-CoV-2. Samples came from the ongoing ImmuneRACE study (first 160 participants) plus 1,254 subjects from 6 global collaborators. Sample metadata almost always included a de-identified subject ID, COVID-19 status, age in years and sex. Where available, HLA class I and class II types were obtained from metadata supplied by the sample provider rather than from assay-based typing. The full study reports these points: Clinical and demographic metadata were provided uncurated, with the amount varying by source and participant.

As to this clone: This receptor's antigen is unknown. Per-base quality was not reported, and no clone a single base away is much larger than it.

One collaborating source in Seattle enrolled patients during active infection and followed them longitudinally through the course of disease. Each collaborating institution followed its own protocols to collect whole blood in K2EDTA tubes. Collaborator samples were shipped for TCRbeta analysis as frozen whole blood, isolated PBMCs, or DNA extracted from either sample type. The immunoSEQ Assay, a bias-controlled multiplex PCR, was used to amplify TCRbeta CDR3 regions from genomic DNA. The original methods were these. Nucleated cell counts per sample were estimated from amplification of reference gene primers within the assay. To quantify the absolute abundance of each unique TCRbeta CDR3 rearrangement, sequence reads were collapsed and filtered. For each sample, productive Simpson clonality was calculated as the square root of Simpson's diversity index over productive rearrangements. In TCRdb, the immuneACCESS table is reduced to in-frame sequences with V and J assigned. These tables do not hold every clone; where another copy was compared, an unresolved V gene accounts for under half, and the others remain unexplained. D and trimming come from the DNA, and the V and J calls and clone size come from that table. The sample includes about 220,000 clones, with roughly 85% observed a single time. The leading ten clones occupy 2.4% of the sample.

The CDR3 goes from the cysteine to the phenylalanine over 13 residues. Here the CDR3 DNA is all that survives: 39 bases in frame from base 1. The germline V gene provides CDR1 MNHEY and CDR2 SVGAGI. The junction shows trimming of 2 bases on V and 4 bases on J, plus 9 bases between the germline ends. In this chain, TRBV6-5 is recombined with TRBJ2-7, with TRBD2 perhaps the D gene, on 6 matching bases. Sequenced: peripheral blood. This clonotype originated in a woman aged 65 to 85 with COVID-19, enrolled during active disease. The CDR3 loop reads CASSYLGGYEQYF. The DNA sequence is TGTGCCAGCAGTTACCTGGGGGGATACGAGCAGTACTTC.